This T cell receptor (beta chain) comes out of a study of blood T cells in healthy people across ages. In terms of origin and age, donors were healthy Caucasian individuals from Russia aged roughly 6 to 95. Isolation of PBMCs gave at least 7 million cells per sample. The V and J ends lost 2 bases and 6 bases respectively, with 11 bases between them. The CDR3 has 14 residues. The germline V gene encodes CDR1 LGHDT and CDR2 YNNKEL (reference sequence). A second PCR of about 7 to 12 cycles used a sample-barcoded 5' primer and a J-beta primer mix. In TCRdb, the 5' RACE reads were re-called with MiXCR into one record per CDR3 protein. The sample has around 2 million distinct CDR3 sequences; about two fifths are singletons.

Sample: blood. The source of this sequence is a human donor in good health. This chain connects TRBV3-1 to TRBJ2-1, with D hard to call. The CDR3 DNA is TGTGCCAGCAGCCAAATATCTGGGGTCAATGAGCAGTTCTTC. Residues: CASSQISGVNEQFF.